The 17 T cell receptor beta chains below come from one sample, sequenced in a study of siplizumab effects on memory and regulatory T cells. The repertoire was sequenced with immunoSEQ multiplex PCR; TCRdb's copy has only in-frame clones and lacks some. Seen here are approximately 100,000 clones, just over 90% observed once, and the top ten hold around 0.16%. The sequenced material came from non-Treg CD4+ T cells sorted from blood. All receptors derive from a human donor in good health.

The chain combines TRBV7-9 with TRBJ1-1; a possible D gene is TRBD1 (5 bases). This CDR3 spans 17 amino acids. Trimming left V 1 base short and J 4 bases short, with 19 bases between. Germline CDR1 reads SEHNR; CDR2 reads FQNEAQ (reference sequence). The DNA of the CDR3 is TGTGCCAGCAGCTTAGATCGGGTCGGAACGGGGGTCACTGAAGCTTTCTTT. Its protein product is CASSLDRVGTGVTEAFF.

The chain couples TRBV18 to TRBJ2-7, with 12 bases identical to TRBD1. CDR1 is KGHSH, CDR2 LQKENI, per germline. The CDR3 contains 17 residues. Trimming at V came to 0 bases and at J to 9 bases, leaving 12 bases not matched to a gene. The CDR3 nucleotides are TGTGCCAGCTCACCACCAAGCTCCGGGACAGGGGGCTCCCGGCAGTACTTC. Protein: CASSPPSSGTGGSRQYF.

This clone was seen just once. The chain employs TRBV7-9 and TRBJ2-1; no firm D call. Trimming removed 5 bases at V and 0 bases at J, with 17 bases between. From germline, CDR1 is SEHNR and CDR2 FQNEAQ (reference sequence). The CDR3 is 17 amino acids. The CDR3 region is CASSRSGKYSSYNEQFF. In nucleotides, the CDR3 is TGTGCCAGCAGCCGCTCTGGCAAGTACAGCTCCTACAATGAGCAGTTCTTC.

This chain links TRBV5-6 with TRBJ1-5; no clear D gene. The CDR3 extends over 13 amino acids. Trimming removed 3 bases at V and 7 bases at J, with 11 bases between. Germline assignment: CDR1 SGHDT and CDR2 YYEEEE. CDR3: CASSYSERQPQHF. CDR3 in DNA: TGTGCCAGCAGCTATAGCGAAAGGCAGCCCCAGCATTTT.

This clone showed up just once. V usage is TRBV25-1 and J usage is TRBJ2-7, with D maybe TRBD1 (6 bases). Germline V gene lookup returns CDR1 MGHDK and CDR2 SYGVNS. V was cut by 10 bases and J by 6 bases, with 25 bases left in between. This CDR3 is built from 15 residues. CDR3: CATLRGGPFLSEQYF. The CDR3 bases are TGTGCCACCCTTCGAGGGGGTCCTTTTTTGAGCGAGCAGTACTTC.

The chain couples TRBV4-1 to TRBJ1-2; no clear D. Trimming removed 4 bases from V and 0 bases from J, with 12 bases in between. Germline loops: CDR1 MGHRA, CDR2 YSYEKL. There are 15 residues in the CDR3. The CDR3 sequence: CASSPDGLTNYGYTF. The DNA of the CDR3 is TGCGCCAGCAGCCCGGACGGACTAACTAACTATGGCTACACCTTC.

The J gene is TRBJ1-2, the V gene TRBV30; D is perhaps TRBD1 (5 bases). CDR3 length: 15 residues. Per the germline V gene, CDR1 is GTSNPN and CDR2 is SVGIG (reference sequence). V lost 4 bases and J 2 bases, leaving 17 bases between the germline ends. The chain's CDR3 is CAWMIRLRENYGYTF. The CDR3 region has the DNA TGTGCCTGGATGATCCGTCTCAGGGAAAACTATGGCTACACCTTC.

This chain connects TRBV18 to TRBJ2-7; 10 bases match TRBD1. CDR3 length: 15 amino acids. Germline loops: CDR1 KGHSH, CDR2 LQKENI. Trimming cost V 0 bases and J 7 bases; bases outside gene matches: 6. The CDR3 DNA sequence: TGTGCCAGCTCACCACCGGGACAGGGGCCCCTTGAGCAGTACTTC. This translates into CASSPPGQGPLEQYF.

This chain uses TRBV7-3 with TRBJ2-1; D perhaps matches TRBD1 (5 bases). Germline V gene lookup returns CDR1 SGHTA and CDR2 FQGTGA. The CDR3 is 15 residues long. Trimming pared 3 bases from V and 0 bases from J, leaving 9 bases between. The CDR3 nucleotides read TGTGCCAGCAGCTTTCAGGGCAGCTCCTACAATGAGCAGTTCTTC. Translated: CASSFQGSSYNEQFF.

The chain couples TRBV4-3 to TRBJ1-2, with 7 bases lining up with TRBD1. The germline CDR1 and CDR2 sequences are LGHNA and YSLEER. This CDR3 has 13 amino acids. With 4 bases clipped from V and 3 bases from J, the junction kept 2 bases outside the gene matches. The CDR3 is CASSPGQHYGYTF. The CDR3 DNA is TGCGCCAGCAGCCCGGGACAGCACTATGGCTACACCTTC.

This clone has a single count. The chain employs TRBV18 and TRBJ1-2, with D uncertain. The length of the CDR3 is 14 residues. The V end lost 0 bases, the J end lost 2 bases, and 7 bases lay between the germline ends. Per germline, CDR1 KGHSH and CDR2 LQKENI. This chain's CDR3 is CASSPPTDNYGYTF. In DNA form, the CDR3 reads TGTGCCAGCTCACCACCAACAGACAACTATGGCTACACCTTC.

CDR3 in amino acids: CASSPRRKETQYF. The CDR3 DNA reads TGTGCCAGTAGTCCCAGGCGCAAAGAGACCCAGTACTTC. The chain joins TRBV19 to TRBJ2-5; D remains unclear. Germline-derived CDR1 and CDR2 are LNHDA and SQIVND (reference sequence). V dropped 5 bases and J dropped 3 bases, with 10 bases sitting between them. This CDR3 contains 13 residues.

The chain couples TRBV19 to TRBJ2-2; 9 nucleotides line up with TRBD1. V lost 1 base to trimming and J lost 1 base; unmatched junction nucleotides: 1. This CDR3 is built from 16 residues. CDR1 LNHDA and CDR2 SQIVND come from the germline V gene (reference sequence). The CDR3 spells CASSIGDRVNTGELFF. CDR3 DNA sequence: TGTGCCAGTAGTATAGGGGACAGGGTGAACACCGGGGAGCTGTTTTTT.

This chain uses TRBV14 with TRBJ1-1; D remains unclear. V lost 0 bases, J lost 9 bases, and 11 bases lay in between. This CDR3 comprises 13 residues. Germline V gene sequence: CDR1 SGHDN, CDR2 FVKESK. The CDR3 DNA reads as TGTGCCAGCAGCCAAGACTCGGCCATGAAAGCTTTCTTT. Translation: CASSQDSAMKAFF.

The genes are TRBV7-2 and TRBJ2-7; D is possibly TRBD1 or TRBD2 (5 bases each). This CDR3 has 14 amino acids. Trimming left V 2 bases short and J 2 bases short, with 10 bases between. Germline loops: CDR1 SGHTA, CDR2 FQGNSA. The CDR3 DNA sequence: TGTGCCAGCAGCTTATGGCAGGGAGCCTACGAGCAGTACTTC. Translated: CASSLWQGAYEQYF.

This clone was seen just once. The CDR3 is CASSPSGKVSYEQYF. CDR3 in DNA: TGTGCCAGCAGCCCCTCTGGTAAGGTGTCCTACGAGCAGTACTTC. This chain connects TRBV7-9 to TRBJ2-7; D is unresolved. Deletions cut 5 bases from V and 1 base from J, with 15 bases between. The germline V gene encodes CDR1 SEHNR and CDR2 FQNEAQ (reference sequence). The CDR3 contains 15 residues.

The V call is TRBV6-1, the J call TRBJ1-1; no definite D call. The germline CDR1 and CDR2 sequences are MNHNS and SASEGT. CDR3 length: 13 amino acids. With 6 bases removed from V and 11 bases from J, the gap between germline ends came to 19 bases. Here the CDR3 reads CASSYPDHSWAFF. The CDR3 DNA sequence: TGTGCCAGCAGCTATCCGGACCATTCCTGGGCTTTCTTT.